This T cell receptor beta chain was recovered during a study of identical twins. Study conclusions and caveats: Fewer insertions were carried by abundant cord blood beta clonotypes, but none was seen in memory repertoires.

The table lists this clonotype with many counts. Its cognate antigen is unknown. A universal primer site was created by template switching, with the cDNA bearing unique molecular identifiers. TCRdb re-called the 5' RACE reads with MiXCR, one entry per CDR3 protein. The data show fewer than 350,000 distinct CDR3 sequences, less than 9% seen once. Healthy Caucasian donors formed the entire cohort. Germline V gives CDR1 SGHRS, CDR2 YFSETQ. Deletions cut 4 bases from V and 6 bases from J, with 11 bases between. This CDR3 has 12 amino acids. These data were also reused for a study on yellow fever vaccine responses in identical twins.

This receptor was identified in a woman in her late teens or twenties in good health. Material: memory (CD45RO+) T cells sorted from blood. The J gene is TRBJ2-7, the V gene TRBV5-1; perhaps TRBD2 as D (6 bases). This chain's CDR3 is CASSPPGSEQYF. The CDR3 region has the DNA TGCGCCAGCAGCCCACCCGGGAGCGAGCAGTACTTC.